The count of the clone carrying this T cell receptor beta chain is one. This specimen comes from a study of control samples from healthy donors and cancer patients. Germline CDR1 MGHRA, CDR2 YSYEKL. The V gene lost 4 bases and the J gene lost 2 bases, with 18 bases spanning the gap. The CDR3 covers 16 residues. Produced via immunoSEQ multiplex PCR; TCRdb's table is partial and in-frame only. The sample includes roughly 50,000 clones, around 95% seen only once; the top ten take 3.5% to 4%. The source of this sequence is a man aged 25 to 40 in good health. V and J are TRBV4-1 and TRBJ2-7; D tentatively reads TRBD1 or TRBD2 (5 bases each). The material sequenced was blood. CDR3 sequence reads: CASSPIPGRIPYEQYF. The CDR3 DNA reads as TGCGCCAGCAGCCCGATTCCGGGGCGTATCCCCTACGAGCAGTACTTC.